These 17 T cell receptor beta chains were sequenced from one sample in a study of CD8 T cells in ankylosing spondylitis. General study results and limits: Seemingly characteristic of ankylosing spondylitis blood was a TCR beta motif consisting of 7 or 8 highly homologous variants.

TCRdb independently ran MiXCR on the 5' RACE reads; one entry per CDR3 protein. The data hold about 800,000 distinct CDR3 sequences, with about 12% observed a single time. No antigen has been assigned to these receptors. The sequenced sample consisted of blood, either unsorted or a sorted T cell fraction (not recorded which). The receptor source for this set is a male donor with ankylosing spondylitis.

This chain uses TRBV5-8 with TRBJ2-1, with D uncertain. The CDR3 extends over 14 amino acids. V lost 4 bases and J 4 bases, leaving 12 bases between the germline ends. Germline loops: CDR1 SGHTS, CDR2 YDEGEE. In DNA, the CDR3 is TGTGCCAGCAGCGCCCGGGCCTTTTACAATGAGCAGTTCTTC. Translation gives CASSARAFYNEQFF. The full variable domain, completed using reference TRBV5-8 and TRBJ2-1, is EAGVTQSPTHLIKTRGQQATLRCSPISGHTSVYWYQQALGLGLQFLLWYDEGEERNRGNFPPRFSGRQFPNYSSELNVNALELEDSALYLCASSARAFYNEQFFGPGTRLTVL.

There are many counts of this clonotype. The chain couples TRBV20-1 to TRBJ1-4; unclear D gene. The length of the CDR3 is 14 residues. Per germline, CDR1 DFQATT and CDR2 SNEGSKA (reference sequence). DNA for the CDR3: TGCAGCACCGCCCCGGGATTCGAGCGTGAAAAACTGTTTTTT. This gives the protein CSTAPGFEREKLFF.

This clonotype was counted only a few times. One end of the junction fails to match germline, which may point to a read error. This sequence joins TRBV6-1 and TRBJ1-5, with unresolved D. The CDR3 runs to 12 residues. Germline V CDR1 and CDR2: MNHNS, SASEGT. The CDR3 DNA reads TGTGCCAGCAGTGGTCCCGGCAGGCCCCCGCATTTT. Protein sequence: CASSGPGRPPHF.

This clonotype was seen more than once but under ten times. The chain joins TRBV18 to TRBJ2-1; 12 bases are a match to TRBD2. Trimming took 3 bases from V and 7 from J; bases not matched to a gene: 7. Germline CDR1 is KGHSH and CDR2 is LQKENI. The CDR3 consists of 16 residues. In DNA, the CDR3 is TGTGCCAGCTCACCCCGACTAGCGGGAGACCAAAATGAGCAGTTCTTC. Its protein is CASSPRLAGDQNEQFF.

This clonotype appeared a few times. The rearrangement joins TRBV11-2 to TRBJ2-1; D is undetermined. Deletions cut 0 bases from V and 2 bases from J, with 8 bases between. CDR3 length: 15 residues. CDR1 SGHAT and CDR2 FQNNGV come from the germline V gene. The CDR3 DNA reads as TGTGCCAGCAGCTTAGAACCCTCGCCCTACAATGAGCAGTTCTTC. This sequence encodes CASSLEPSPYNEQFF.

The chain joins TRBV30 to TRBJ1-1, with unresolved D. Germline V CDR1 and CDR2: GTSNPN, SVGIG (reference sequence). This CDR3 has 11 residues. Trimming cost V 8 bases and J 1 base, with 8 bases left between them. In nucleotides, the CDR3 is TGTGCCCTATCCCCGAACACTGAAGCTTTCTTT. Amino acids: CALSPNTEAFF.

This clonotype has only a few counts. V gene TRBV2 combines with J gene TRBJ2-2; 10 nucleotides agree with TRBD2. The V gene's germline CDR1 is SNHLY and CDR2 FYNNEI. CDR3 length: 15 residues. Trimming cost V 6 bases and J 7 bases; bases outside gene matches: 8. The CDR3: CASSRSGGANGELFF. The CDR3 region has the DNA TGTGCCAGCAGCAGGAGCGGGGGGGCGAACGGGGAGCTGTTTTTT.

This clonotype was counted ten times or more. V usage is TRBV15 and J usage is TRBJ2-7; TRBD1 matches 11 bases. V shed 4 bases, J shed 4 bases, and the junction held 3 bases outside the gene matches. Germline CDR1 is LNHNV and CDR2 is YYDKDF (reference sequence). CDR3 length: 14 amino acids. In DNA form, the CDR3 reads TGTGCCACCAGCATCGGGACAGGGGGTTACGAGCAGTACTTC. Encoded protein: CATSIGTGGYEQYF. Complete variable domain (other parts from reference TRBV15 and TRBJ2-7): DAMVIQNPRYQVTQFGKPVTLSCSQTLNHNVMYWYQQKSSQAPKLLFHYYDKDFNNEADTPDNFQSRRPNTSFCFLDIRSPGLGDTAMYLCATSIGTGGYEQYFGPGTRLTVT.

The chain couples TRBV20-1 to TRBJ1-3; no firm D call. Trimming shortened V by 0 bases and J by 1 base, and 13 bases separated the two germline ends. The germline gives CDR1 DFQATT, CDR2 SNEGSKA (reference sequence). The CDR3 is 16 residues long. The CDR3 sequence is CSARDPFSISGNTIYF. The DNA of the CDR3 is TGCAGTGCTAGAGATCCCTTCAGCATTTCTGGAAACACCATATATTTT.

The chain joins TRBV5-1 to TRBJ1-4; 9 bases map to TRBD1. V shed 1 base, J shed 8 bases, and the junction held 6 bases outside the gene matches. Looked up from germline, CDR1 is SGHRS and CDR2 is YFSETQ. CDR3 length: 15 residues. The CDR3 spells CASSLMGQGGEKLFF. The CDR3 DNA is TGCGCCAGCAGCTTGATGGGACAGGGCGGCGAAAAACTGTTTTTT. The full variable domain, rest sourced from reference TRBV5-1 and TRBJ1-4, is KAGVTQTPRYLIKTRGQQVTLSCSPISGHRSVSWYQQTPGQGLQFLFEYFSETQRNKGNFPGRFSGRQFSNSRSEMNVSTLELGDSALYLCASSLMGQGGEKLFFGSGTQLSVL.

This clonotype was seen many times. The rearrangement joins TRBV7-2 to TRBJ2-3, with D uncertain. Per the germline V gene, CDR1 is SGHTA and CDR2 is FQGNSA. V was trimmed by 1 base and J by 6 bases, leaving 11 bases between them. This CDR3 is built from 14 residues. DNA of the CDR3: TGTGCCAGCAGCTTAGATCGGTTGAGGGATACGCAGTATTTT. It yields the protein CASSLDRLRDTQYF.

This clonotype was seen many times. The V gene is TRBV11-1, the J gene TRBJ2-4; 10 nucleotides line up with TRBD2. CDR1 is SGHAT, CDR2 FQDESV, per germline (reference sequence). Losses at the gene ends were 5 bases for V and 7 bases for J; bases not matched to a gene: 17. The CDR3 consists of 18 residues. CDR3 amino acids: CASSAPPRLAGAANIQYF. The CDR3 region has the DNA TGTGCCAGCAGCGCCCCTCCGAGACTAGCGGGTGCAGCTAACATTCAGTACTTC.

This clonotype was observed a handful of times. The chain joins TRBV20-1 to TRBJ2-5, with 8 nucleotides matching TRBD2. Germline CDR1 and CDR2: DFQATT and SNEGSKA (reference sequence). Trimming cost V 6 bases and J 5 bases; bases outside gene matches: 8. The length of the CDR3 is 13 residues. The CDR3 protein is CSAGRGAEETQYF. Written as DNA, the CDR3 is TGCAGTGCAGGGCGGGGGGCAGAGGAGACCCAGTACTTC.

The gene calls are TRBV9 and TRBJ1-6, with D possibly TRBD1 on 5 matching bases. Germline V gene lookup returns CDR1 SGDLS and CDR2 YYNGEE. The CDR3 totals 14 residues. The V gene lost 4 bases and the J gene lost 7 bases, with 12 bases spanning the gap. The CDR3: CASSQSTGNSPLHF. In nucleotides, the CDR3 is TGTGCCAGCAGCCAATCAACAGGAAATTCACCCCTCCACTTT.

There are many counts of this clonotype. The rearrangement uses TRBV5-1 and TRBJ2-1; D may match TRBD1 or TRBD2 (5 bases each). V lost 0 bases to trimming and J lost 4 bases, with 11 bases between them. CDR3 length: 15 residues. Germline V gene lookup returns CDR1 SGHRS and CDR2 YFSETQ. As DNA, the CDR3 is TGCGCCAGCAGCTTGGCCCGGGACGGATACAATGAGCAGTTCTTC. Its translation: CASSLARDGYNEQFF.

This clonotype has only a few counts. This rearrangement joins TRBV12-3 or TRBV12-4 to TRBJ2-5; D may be TRBD2 (6 bases). Deletions cut 2 bases from V and 5 bases from J, with 15 bases between. The CDR3 has 15 residues. Here the CDR3 reads CASSLIGLASETQYF. For the CDR3, the DNA is TGTGCCAGCAGTTTAATTGGGCTAGCGTCGGAGACCCAGTACTTC.

The rearrangement joins TRBV7-2 to TRBJ2-7; 11 bases align to TRBD2. The CDR3 totals 15 residues. The junction had 7 bases not matched to a gene; V was cut back by 6 bases and J by 3 bases. Germline-derived CDR1 and CDR2 are SGHTA and FQGNSA. CDR3 in amino acids: CASRSRLAGNYEQYF. CDR3 sequence (DNA): TGTGCCAGCAGAAGTCGACTAGCGGGAAACTACGAGCAGTACTTC.